Listed here are 8 T cell receptor beta chains from one sample, sequenced in a study of cytomegalovirus exposure and HLA in healthy donors. PCR used 60 Vbeta primers and 13 Jbeta primers. Only in-frame clones appear in the TCRdb table, and some are missing; sequencing was by immunoSEQ multiplex PCR. The repertoire holds 150,000 to 200,000 clones, 70% to 80% seen once, with roughly an eighth in the top ten. What was sequenced was PBMCs. These receptors were collected from a woman between 35 and 50 years old in good health and CMV-seronegative.

CDR3 nucleotides: TGTGCCAGCAGGGGGACAGAAAGCTCTGGAAACACCATATATTTT. It translates to CASRGTESSGNTIYF. The V gene is TRBV6-1, the J gene TRBJ1-3, with TRBD1 matching over 7 bases. There are 15 residues in the CDR3. With 6 bases clipped from V and 0 bases from J, the junction kept 5 bases outside the gene matches. Germline CDR1 reads MNHNS; CDR2 reads SASEGT.

This chain connects TRBV7-6 to TRBJ2-2; TRBD1 aligns across 7 bases. CDR3 size: 17 residues. The germline V gene encodes CDR1 SGHVS and CDR2 FNYEAQ. The ends lost 3 bases at V and 4 bases at J; junction bases unmatched: 11. In DNA form, the CDR3 reads TGTGCCAGCAGCTTTGGGACAGCCAACTTAGGCACCGGGGAGCTGTTTTTT. This translates into CASSFGTANLGTGELFF.

The chain recombines TRBV19 with TRBJ2-2; possible D gene TRBD1, 6 bases. The CDR3 length is 14 residues. The germline CDR1 and CDR2 sequences are LNHDA and SQIVND (reference sequence). V was cut by 7 bases and J by 3 bases, with 12 bases left in between. The CDR3 DNA reads as TGTGCCAGTAAGCCGTGGACAGACACCGGGGAGCTGTTTTTT. This translates into CASKPWTDTGELFF.

Only one count was recorded for this clone. This rearrangement joins TRBV28 to TRBJ2-7, with TRBD2 matching 7 bases. Germline V lookup: CDR1 MDHEN, CDR2 SYDVKM. J gave up 3 bases and V 5 bases, and 10 bases lay outside the gene matches. The CDR3 contains 15 residues. The CDR3 DNA reads as TGTGCCAGCAGTCTCCCCGGGACTAAGAGCTACGAGCAGTACTTC. It translates to CASSLPGTKSYEQYF. Variable domain in full (rest from reference TRBV28 and TRBJ2-7): DVKVTQSSRYLVKRTGEKVFLECVQDMDHENMFWYRQDPGLGLRLIYFSYDVKMKEKGDIPEGYSVSREKKERFSLILESASTNQTSMYLCASSLPGTKSYEQYFGPGTRLTVT.

This clone was counted a few times. The chain employs TRBV7-8 and TRBJ1-2; no reliable D call. The CDR3 sequence is 13 residues long. Germline lookup yields CDR1 SGHVS and CDR2 FQNEAQ. V was trimmed by 5 bases and J by 1 base, leaving 8 bases between them. The CDR3, as DNA: TGTGCCAGCAGCCTACGCCTTAACTATGGCTACACCTTC. Protein: CASSLRLNYGYTF.

The rearrangement joins TRBV28 to TRBJ2-1; no firm D call. In germline, CDR1 is MDHEN, CDR2 SYDVKM. The CDR3 is made up of 12 amino acids. The V end lost 5 bases, the J end lost 9 bases, and 11 bases lay between the germline ends. The CDR3 nucleotides read TGTGCCAGCAGTACTGACTTCTTTGAGCAGTTCTTC. Amino acids: CASSTDFFEQFF.

J is TRBJ1-5 and V is TRBV5-6; D is possibly TRBD1 (5 bases). Between the trimmed V and J ends, which lost 1 base and 2 bases, there was a span of 7 bases. The CDR3 covers 14 residues. CDR1 SGHDT and CDR2 YYEEEE come from the germline V gene. The CDR3 DNA reads TGTGCCAGCAGCTTGACGACAGGCAATCAGCCCCAGCATTTT. It translates to CASSLTTGNQPQHF.

The chain's CDR3 is CASSAHEEQTYYEQYF. CDR3 in DNA: TGTGCCAGTAGTGCTCATGAGGAGCAGACGTACTACGAGCAGTACTTC. The gene calls are TRBV19 and TRBJ2-7; no firm D call. The CDR3 extends over 16 amino acids. V lost 5 bases and J lost 3, with 20 bases in between. CDR1 and CDR2 (germline): LNHDA, SQIVND (reference sequence).